The TCR beta chain under discussion was sequenced for a study of T cells in Graves' hyperthyroidism and ophthalmopathy. Whole-study results and caveats: Most thyroid-expanded clonotypes above 0.001 were also found in blood.

Researchers took RNA transcripts and amplified the TCR beta CDR3 regions from them. The HTBI set primed first-round TCR CDR3 RT-PCR. TCRdb itself ran the multiplex PCR reads through MiXCR, one entry per CDR3 protein. This table has about 210,000 distinct CDR3 sequences, 17% appearing once. Diagnosis relied on clinical symptoms, serum thyroxine and TRAb, thyroid ultrasound and orbital computed tomography. It was approximately 9.7 ml of fresh peripheral blood that supplied the PBMCs. This clonotype was seen repeatedly, ten times or more. The antigen is not known. Trimming removed 2 bases from V and 0 bases from J, with 21 bases in between. This CDR3 is 19 amino acids long. Germline lookup yields CDR1 SGHRS and CDR2 YFSETQ.

The specimen sequenced was blood. This sequence was found in a man aged 45-65 years with Graves' hyperthyroidism. The chain uses TRBV5-1 and TRBJ2-1; D unclear. The CDR3: CASSFFPARSYSSYNEQFF. In nucleotides, the CDR3 is TGCGCCAGCAGCTTTTTTCCGGCCCGGAGCTACAGCTCCTACAATGAGCAGTTCTTC. The entire variable domain, with the rest obtained from reference TRBV5-1 and TRBJ2-1, is as follows: KAGVTQTPRYLIKTRGQQVTLSCSPISGHRSVSWYQQTPGQGLQFLFEYFSETQRNKGNFPGRFSGRQFSNSRSEMNVSTLELGDSALYLCASSFFPARSYSSYNEQFFGPGTRLTVL.